The next 31 T cell receptor beta chains were all read from a single sample in a study of beta chain features in type 1 diabetes. General study points: TCRB CDR3 length was moderately but significantly reduced in all four CD4+ subsets of Type 1 diabetes patients.

Reverse transcription of all isolated RNA meant that expressed TCRB transcripts were sequenced. The table came from immunoSEQ multiplex PCR; TCRdb's copy has only in-frame clones and leaves some out. The table shows about 150,000 clones, with approximately 8.1% occurring only once. Their recognized antigens are unknown. The sample consisted of central memory CD4+ T cells from blood. The receptors were sampled from a woman aged 35 to 49 with type 1 diabetes.

This clone was observed a few times. The gene calls are TRBV28 and TRBJ2-5, with D unclear. CDR3 size: 12 residues. Germline V gene lookup returns CDR1 MDHEN and CDR2 SYDVKM. V was cut by 5 bases and J by 0 bases, with 4 bases left in between. This chain's CDR3 is CASSRYQETQYF. CDR3 coding DNA: TGTGCCAGCAGTCGGTACCAAGAGACCCAGTACTTC. The whole variable domain, remainder taken from reference TRBV28 and TRBJ2-5, is DVKVTQSSRYLVKRTGEKVFLECVQDMDHENMFWYRQDPGLGLRLIYFSYDVKMKEKGDIPEGYSVSREKKERFSLILESASTNQTSMYLCASSRYQETQYFGPGTRLLVL.

The sample holds a few counts of this clone. As DNA, the CDR3 is TGTGCCAGCAGCTTAGCGGTAGCTACAGGGTGGACTTACTTC. This sequence encodes CASSLAVATGWTYF. J is TRBJ2-5 and V is TRBV7-2; TRBD1 might be the D (6 bases). The CDR3 is 14 amino acids. Looked up from germline, CDR1 is SGHTA and CDR2 is FQGNSA. Deletions cut 0 bases from V and 14 bases from J, with 19 bases between.

The V gene is TRBV5-4, the J gene TRBJ2-5, with TRBD2 matching over 8 bases. V trimming: 4 bases; J trimming: 5 bases; junction bases outside the gene matches: 7. The CDR3 totals 14 residues. Germline CDR1 SGHNT, CDR2 YYREEE (reference sequence). CDR3 protein: CASSPKTSAETQYF. The CDR3 DNA reads as TGTGCCAGCAGCCCAAAGACTAGCGCGGAGACCCAGTACTTC.

This clone was counted between two and nine times. The chain carries TRBV10-3 and TRBJ1-2; 7 bases align to TRBD1. Germline assignment: CDR1 ENHRY and CDR2 SYGVKD. CDR3 length: 14 amino acids. V lost 2 bases, J lost 7 bases, and 7 bases stayed unmatched. CDR3 amino acids: CAISEPGQVGGYTF. The CDR3 nucleotides read TGTGCCATCAGTGAGCCCGGACAGGTCGGTGGCTACACCTTC.

This chain joins TRBV4-1 and TRBJ1-5, with unresolved D. CDR1 and CDR2 from the germline V gene are MGHRA and YSYEKL. This CDR3 contains 15 residues. Deletions cut 0 bases from V and 1 base from J, with 7 bases between. As DNA, the CDR3 is TGCGCCAGCAGCCAAGACGGTCAAAGCAATCAGCCCCAGCATTTT. Amino acid sequence: CASSQDGQSNQPQHF.

In the case of this clone: An end of the junction differs from the germline gene, which may be a read error. This chain uses TRBV5-4 with TRBJ2-3; D might be TRBD1 (5 bases). The CDR3 contains 17 residues. Germline V gene data show CDR1 as SGHNT and CDR2 as YYREEE (reference sequence). This CDR3 reads CASSQDLTVSFTDTQYF. In nucleotides, the CDR3 is TGCGCCAGCAGCCAAGATCTGACAGTCTCCTTCACAGATACGCAGTATTTT.

Only a few counts were recorded for this clone. The J gene is TRBJ2-1, the V gene TRBV27, with TRBD2 identical over 10 bases. After removal of 0 bases from V and 4 bases from J, the junction contained 3 bases not matched to a gene. CDR1 MNHEY and CDR2 SMNVEV come from the germline V gene (reference sequence). This CDR3 comprises 16 residues. In DNA form, the CDR3 reads TGTGCCAGCAGTTTATCCCCGACTAGCGGGTACAATGAGCAGTTCTTC. It yields the protein CASSLSPTSGYNEQFF.

This clone was seen many times. The chain uses TRBV28 and TRBJ2-7, with a possible D match to TRBD1 (6 bases). The V end was cut by 5 bases, the J end by 0 bases, with 11 bases between. The CDR3 is made up of 14 amino acids. Germline CDR1 and CDR2: MDHEN and SYDVKM. CDR3 coding DNA: TGTGCCAGCAGTGAGACAGGTCGCTCCTACGAGCAGTACTTC. Amino acids: CASSETGRSYEQYF. The full variable domain, rest sourced from reference TRBV28 and TRBJ2-7, is DVKVTQSSRYLVKRTGEKVFLECVQDMDHENMFWYRQDPGLGLRLIYFSYDVKMKEKGDIPEGYSVSREKKERFSLILESASTNQTSMYLCASSETGRSYEQYFGPGTRLTVT.

This clone was counted at least ten times. The gene calls are TRBV9 and TRBJ1-5; 7 nucleotides match TRBD1. The CDR3 has 15 amino acids. Losses at the gene ends were 4 bases for V and 4 bases for J; bases not matched to a gene: 8. Germline loops: CDR1 SGDLS, CDR2 YYNGEE. The CDR3 sequence is CASSPRQGENQPQHF. CDR3 nucleotide sequence: TGTGCCAGCAGCCCCAGACAGGGCGAAAATCAGCCCCAGCATTTT. The full variable domain, rest sourced from reference TRBV9 and TRBJ1-5, is DSGVTQTPKHLITATGQRVTLRCSPRSGDLSVYWYQQSLDQGLQFLIQYYNGEERAKGNILERFSAQQFPDLHSELNLSSLELGDSALYFCASSPRQGENQPQHFGDGTRLSIL.

CDR3 DNA: TGTGCCAGCAACCAGGGTACAGATACGCAGTATTTT. Its protein product is CASNQGTDTQYF. The chain links TRBV28 to TRBJ2-3; the D gene is possibly TRBD1 (5 bases). V lost 7 bases, J lost 3 bases, and 8 bases lay in between. This CDR3 has 12 amino acids. CDR1 is MDHEN, CDR2 SYDVKM, per germline.

This clone was seen a handful of times. V and J are TRBV27 and TRBJ2-7; D unclear. Germline V gives CDR1 MNHEY, CDR2 SMNVEV (reference sequence). This CDR3 is 13 amino acids long. V was cut by 2 bases and J by 6 bases, with 11 bases left in between. CDR3 in amino acids: CASSLGPPFEQYF. The CDR3 DNA reads TGTGCCAGCAGTTTAGGCCCTCCCTTCGAGCAGTACTTC.

The rearrangement uses TRBV11-3 and TRBJ2-1; 12 nucleotides match TRBD1. Germline trimming cut 6 bases from V and 11 bases from J; bases unmatched to any gene: 11. Per germline, CDR1 SGHNT and CDR2 YENEEA. This CDR3 contains 15 residues. CDR3 region: CASSMEGTGGAKQFF. CDR3 nucleotides: TGTGCCAGCAGTATGGAGGGGACAGGGGGCGCGAAGCAGTTCTTC.

This clone has a handful of counts. The chain is built from TRBV5-1 and TRBJ1-5; the D is unclear. This CDR3 has 13 residues. CDR1 SGHRS and CDR2 YFSETQ come from the germline V gene. The V end lost 0 bases, the J end lost 7 bases, and 8 bases lay between the germline ends. The CDR3 loop is CASSLDSGQPQHF. Here the CDR3 DNA reads TGCGCCAGCAGCTTGGACAGTGGCCAGCCCCAGCATTTT.

In its sample, this clone was seen a few times. The V gene is TRBV30, the J gene TRBJ2-7, with 13 bases aligning to TRBD2. CDR3 length equals 14 residues. The V gene's germline CDR1 is GTSNPN and CDR2 SVGIG (reference sequence). The V and J ends lost 4 bases and 5 bases, in that order; junction bases with no gene match: 5. The CDR3 spells CAWIPLAGGNEQYF. CDR3 nucleotides: TGTGCCTGGATCCCACTAGCGGGAGGGAACGAGCAGTACTTC.

Remarks on this clone: The sample has other DNA sequences that encode this CDR3 too. This chain links TRBV5-1 with TRBJ1-1; the D gene is possibly TRBD1 (6 bases). This CDR3 has 14 amino acids. Germline CDR1 reads SGHRS; CDR2 reads YFSETQ. The V end was cut by 4 bases, the J end by 0 bases, with 10 bases between. Here the CDR3 reads CASSTGQMNTEAFF. CDR3 coding DNA: TGCGCCAGCAGCACCGGACAGATGAACACTGAAGCTTTCTTT.

V and J are TRBV5-1 and TRBJ2-1, with D tentatively TRBD1 (6 bases). The CDR3 contains 14 residues. Between the trimmed V and J ends, which lost 3 bases and 9 bases, there was a span of 16 bases. CDR1 SGHRS and CDR2 YFSETQ come from the germline V gene. CDR3 bases: TGCGCCAGCAGCTACGGGACACTTGGCGGTGAGCAGTTCTTC. Translating gives CASSYGTLGGEQFF.

V is TRBV2 and J is TRBJ1-3; D remains ambiguous. Germline loops: CDR1 SNHLY, CDR2 FYNNEI. CDR3 length: 17 residues. V lost 3 bases and J 0 bases, leaving 15 bases between the germline ends. CDR3 DNA: TGTGCCAGCAGTGACCGGTTAGGCGGATCCTCTGGAAACACCATATATTTT. Translated: CASSDRLGGSSGNTIYF.

The J gene is TRBJ2-7, the V gene TRBV25-1; D remains unclear. Trimming cost V 0 bases and J 7 bases, with 16 bases left between them. Germline CDR1 and CDR2: MGHDK and SYGVNS. The CDR3 extends over 15 amino acids. The CDR3 coding sequence is TGTGCCAGCAGTGAATACGGTAGTGCTTCGAAAGAGCAGTACTTC. This encodes CASSEYGSASKEQYF.

This clone was counted a few times. The CDR3: CASSQTRGTRGNYEQYF. CDR3 coding DNA: TGCGCCAGCAGCCAGACTAGGGGGACTAGGGGGAACTACGAGCAGTACTTC. The chain joins TRBV4-1 to TRBJ2-7; 8 bases align to TRBD2. Germline CDR1 reads MGHRA; CDR2 reads YSYEKL. The CDR3 length is 17 residues. After removal of 3 bases from V and 3 bases from J, the junction contained 13 bases not matched to a gene.

This clone was counted at least ten times. Here the CDR3 reads CASSSNRGSEEQFF. CDR3 nucleotide sequence: TGTGCCAGCAGCTCCAACAGGGGATCGGAAGAGCAGTTCTTC. The chain carries TRBV7-2 and TRBJ2-1, with 7 bases that match TRBD1. CDR3 length equals 14 residues. Germline trimming cut 4 bases from V and 10 bases from J; bases unmatched to any gene: 10. Germline V gene data show CDR1 as SGHTA and CDR2 as FQGNSA.

This chain's CDR3 is CASSRYIGNTIYF. The CDR3 DNA is TGTGCCAGCAGCCGATACATCGGAAACACCATATATTTT. V and J are TRBV14 and TRBJ1-3; D gene uncertain. The CDR3 contains 13 residues. Germline V gene sequence: CDR1 SGHDN, CDR2 FVKESK. V was pared by 4 bases and J by 4 bases, with 8 bases between.

The chain joins TRBV10-3 to TRBJ1-2; 7 nucleotides align to TRBD1. The length of the CDR3 is 13 residues. V lost 6 bases to trimming and J lost 5 bases; unmatched junction nucleotides: 6. Germline CDR1 and CDR2: ENHRY and SYGVKD. CDR3 sequence: CAIREGAGYGYTF. The CDR3 coding sequence is TGTGCCATCAGAGAGGGGGCCGGGTATGGCTACACCTTC.

The chain combines TRBV6-5 with TRBJ1-6; D ambiguous. Trimming pared 4 bases from V and 5 bases from J, leaving 12 bases between. In germline, CDR1 is MNHEY, CDR2 SVGAGI. This CDR3 spans 15 amino acids. The CDR3, as DNA: TGTGCCAGCAGTTTTGAGGCCCTGAATAATTCACCCCTCCACTTT. Its protein is CASSFEALNNSPLHF.

A few counts support this clone. The rearrangement joins TRBV11-3 to TRBJ1-2; D is perhaps TRBD1 (5 bases). Between the trimmed V and J ends, which lost 6 bases and 6 bases, there was a span of 11 bases. Germline-derived CDR1 and CDR2 are SGHNT and YENEEA. This CDR3 has 12 residues. CDR3 coding DNA: TGTGCCAGCAGTTCCGGGACTGATGGCTACACCTTC. Its translation: CASSSGTDGYTF.

In this sample, this clone turned up a few times. J is TRBJ2-1 and V is TRBV5-1; TRBD1 matches 9 bases. J lost 8 bases, V lost 4 bases, and 13 bases had no gene match. The CDR3 length is 16 residues. From germline, CDR1 is SGHRS and CDR2 YFSETQ. This chain's CDR3 is CASSSGSGQGFDEQFF. DNA for the CDR3: TGCGCCAGCAGCAGTGGTTCAGGACAGGGGTTCGATGAGCAGTTCTTC.

This clone was picked up a small number of times. This chain connects TRBV9 to TRBJ2-1, with unresolved D. The CDR3 runs to 13 residues. V was trimmed by 4 bases and J by 8 bases, leaving 13 bases between them. CDR1 and CDR2 from the germline V gene are SGDLS and YYNGEE. CDR3 nucleotides: TGTGCCAGCAGCCCCACGCTCCGGGATGAGCAGTTCTTC. Its protein product is CASSPTLRDEQFF.

The genes are TRBV27 and TRBJ2-1; 9 bases line up with TRBD2. This CDR3 has 14 residues. After removal of 8 bases from V and 2 bases from J, the junction contained 4 bases not matched to a gene. The germline V gene has CDR1 MNHEY and CDR2 SMNVEV (reference sequence). CDR3 in amino acids: CASLSSGAYNEQFF. CDR3 coding DNA: TGTGCCAGCCTTTCTAGCGGGGCCTACAATGAGCAGTTCTTC.

The V and J genes are TRBV11-1 and TRBJ2-1, with TRBD2 matching over 7 bases. The germline V gene has CDR1 SGHAT and CDR2 FQDESV (reference sequence). V shed 1 base and J 9 bases; nucleotides not matched to a gene: 6. The CDR3 sequence is 14 residues long. CDR3 region: CASSLVGSGGEQFF. The CDR3 DNA sequence: TGTGCCAGCAGCTTAGTTGGTTCGGGGGGTGAGCAGTTCTTC.

V and J are TRBV28 and TRBJ2-7; D possibly corresponds to TRBD2 (6 bases). Between the trimmed V and J ends, which lost 6 bases and 1 base, there was a span of 16 bases. The germline gives CDR1 MDHEN, CDR2 SYDVKM. This CDR3 contains 15 residues. CDR3 nucleotides: TGTGCCAGCAGCATCCCCGGAGGGGTTTCCTACGAGCAGTACTTC. Protein product: CASSIPGGVSYEQYF.

This clone was found a few times. The chain employs TRBV5-1 and TRBJ2-5, with a possible D match to TRBD2 (6 bases). The V end lost 4 bases, the J end lost 2 bases, and 18 bases lay between the germline ends. The CDR3 totals 16 residues. The V gene's germline CDR1 is SGHRS and CDR2 YFSETQ. This chain's CDR3 is CASSPGVTVQQETQYF. The CDR3 region has the DNA TGCGCCAGCAGCCCGGGAGTGACAGTCCAACAAGAGACCCAGTACTTC.

The chain employs TRBV5-6 and TRBJ1-2, with unresolved D. The CDR3 sequence is 15 residues long. Germline CDR1 and CDR2: SGHDT and YYEEEE. V lost 2 bases and J 0 bases, leaving 11 bases between the germline ends. The CDR3 loop reads CASSFPTFSNYGYTF. For the CDR3, the DNA is TGTGCCAGCAGCTTTCCCACTTTTTCTAACTATGGCTACACCTTC.